The TCR beta chain described here comes from a study of Graves' ophthalmopathy and Graves' hyperthyroidism. A note on this clonotype: Its antigen is as yet unknown.

Study conclusions and caveats: Most expanded clonotypes from thyroid (those above 0.001 frequency) were also found in blood.

CAS ≥3, NOSPECS ≥4, moderate-to-severe activity and duration under 3 months marked donors with ophthalmopathy. Other autoimmune diseases, uncontrolled infections, pregnancy or lactation ruled patients out of participation. Symptoms, serum thyroxine and TRAb, thyroid ultrasound, and orbital computed tomography formed the diagnostic basis. The ends were cut back, 3 bases at V and 3 bases at J, with 15 bases in the middle. The CDR3 loop spans 15 amino acids. Germline CDR1 is GTSNPN and CDR2 is SVGIG (reference sequence). Amplification of TCR beta CDR3 regions used RNA transcripts. First-round RT-PCR used HTBI primers; second-round multiplex PCR followed. One entry per CDR3 protein results from TCRdb running MiXCR on the multiplex PCR reads. The sample records hundreds of thousands of distinct CDR3 sequences, about 40% being singletons.

The chain joins TRBV30 to TRBJ1-5, with unresolved D. This clonotype was obtained from an adult man with Graves' ophthalmopathy. Sequences were obtained from peripheral blood. CDR3 coding DNA: TGTGCCTGGAGCGTGGGAGGGTACCACAATCAGCCCCAGCATTTT. It translates to CAWSVGGYHNQPQHF.